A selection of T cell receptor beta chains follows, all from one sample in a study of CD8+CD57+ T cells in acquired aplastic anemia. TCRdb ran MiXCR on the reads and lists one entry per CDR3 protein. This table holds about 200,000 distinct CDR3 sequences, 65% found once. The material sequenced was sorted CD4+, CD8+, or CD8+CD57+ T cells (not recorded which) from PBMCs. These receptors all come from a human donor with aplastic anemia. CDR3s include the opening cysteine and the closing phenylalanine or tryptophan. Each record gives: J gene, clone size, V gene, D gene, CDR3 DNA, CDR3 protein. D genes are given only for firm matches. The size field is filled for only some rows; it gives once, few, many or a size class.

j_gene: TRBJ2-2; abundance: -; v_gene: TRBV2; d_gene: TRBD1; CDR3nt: TGTGCCACCAGATCGGACAGGTCTTCATCCGGGGAGCTGTTTTTT; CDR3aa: CATRSDRSSSGELFF
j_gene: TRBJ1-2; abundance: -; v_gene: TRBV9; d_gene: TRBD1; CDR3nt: TGTGCCAGCAGCCCACAGGGGCCGGAAGGCTACACCTTC; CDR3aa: CASSPQGPEGYTF
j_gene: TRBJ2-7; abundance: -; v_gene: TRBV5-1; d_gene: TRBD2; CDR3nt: TGTGCCAGCAGCTCCAAGACTAGCGTCACCTCCTACGAGCAGTACTTC; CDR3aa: CASSSKTSVTSYEQYF
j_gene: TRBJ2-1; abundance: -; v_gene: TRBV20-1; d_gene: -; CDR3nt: TGCAGTGCTAGAGAGATCCAGAGAGGGTACAATGAGCAGTTCTTC; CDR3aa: CSAREIQRGYNEQFF
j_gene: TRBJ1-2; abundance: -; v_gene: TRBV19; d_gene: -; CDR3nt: TGTGCCAGTAGTAGGTATCGGGGGGCGTCGGATGGCTACACCTTC; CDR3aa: CASSRYRGASDGYTF
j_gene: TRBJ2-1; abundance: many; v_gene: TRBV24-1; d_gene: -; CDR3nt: TGTGCCACCAGCCAGGGGAGCGAGGTATACAATGAGCAGTTCTTC; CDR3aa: CATSQGSEVYNEQFF
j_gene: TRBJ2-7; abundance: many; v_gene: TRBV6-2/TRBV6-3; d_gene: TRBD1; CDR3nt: TGTGCCAGCAGTCTGCAGGGGGTCTACGAGCAGTACTTC; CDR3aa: CASSLQGVYEQYF
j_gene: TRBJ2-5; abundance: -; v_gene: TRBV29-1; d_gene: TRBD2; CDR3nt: TGCAGCGTTTGGGGGAGGGCAGAGACCCAGTACTTC; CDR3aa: CSVWGRAETQYF
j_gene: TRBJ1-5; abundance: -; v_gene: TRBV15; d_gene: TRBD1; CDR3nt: TGTGCCACCAGCAGCGACAGGGGGCCTAGCAATCAGCCCCAGCATTTT; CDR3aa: CATSSDRGPSNQPQHF
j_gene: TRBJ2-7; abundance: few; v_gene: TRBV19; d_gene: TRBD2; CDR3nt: TGTGCCAGTAGTAGATCCGGGACTAGGGACTACGAGCAGTACTTC; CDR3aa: CASSRSGTRDYEQYF
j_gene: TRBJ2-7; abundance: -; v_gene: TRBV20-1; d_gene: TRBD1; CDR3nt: TGCAGTGCTAGAGGGGACAGGGACTACGAGCAGTACTTC; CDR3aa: CSARGDRDYEQYF
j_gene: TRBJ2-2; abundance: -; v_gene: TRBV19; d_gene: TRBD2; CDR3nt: TGTGCCAGTAGTCGCGGACTAGCGGGAGGGGAGCTGTTTTTT; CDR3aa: CASSRGLAGGELFF
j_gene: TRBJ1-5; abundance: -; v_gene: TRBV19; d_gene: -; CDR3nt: TGTGCCAGTAGTATAGGCGGGACACGTAATCAGCCCCAGCATTTT; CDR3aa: CASSIGGTRNQPQHF
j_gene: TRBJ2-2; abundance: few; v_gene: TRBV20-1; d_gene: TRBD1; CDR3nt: TGCAGTGCGTACGGGACAGGGTTTACCGGGGAGCTGTTTTTT; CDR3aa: CSAYGTGFTGELFF
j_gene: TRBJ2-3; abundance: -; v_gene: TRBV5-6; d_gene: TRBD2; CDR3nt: TGTGCCAGCCGGGGGGGGGCAGGGGTTTTTGGCACAGATACGCAGTATTTT; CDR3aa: CASRGGAGVFGTDTQYF
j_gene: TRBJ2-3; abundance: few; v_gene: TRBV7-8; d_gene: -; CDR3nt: TGTGCCAGCAGCTTATCGACGGGCAGGGATACGCAGTATTTT; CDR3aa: CASSLSTGRDTQYF
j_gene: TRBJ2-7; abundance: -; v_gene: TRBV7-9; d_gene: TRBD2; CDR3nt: TGTGCCAGCAGCCGTAGAGGGTTTCAAGCGGGGCTCTACGAGCAGTACTTC; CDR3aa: CASSRRGFQAGLYEQYF